This T cell receptor beta chain was captured by sequencing in a study of blood T cell repertoires in COVID-19. As for the study in general: Acute and convalescent COVID-19 specimens originated in the United States, Italy and Spain. Sources were T cells, B-cell-depleted T cells, or PBMCs; the material itself was cDNA or gDNA.

The authors' processing: Amplified reference gene primers provided the basis for estimating nucleated cell counts. Profiled with immunoSEQ multiplex PCR; TCRdb holds only in-frame clones, not every one. V and J calls and clone size are as listed in that table; D and trimming were resolved from the DNA. The table records more than 55,000 clones, about 90% of them present only once. Germline loops: CDR1 SGHTA, CDR2 FQGNSA. CDR3 size: 15 residues. V was cut by 5 bases and J by 1 base, with 14 bases left in between. The V call is TRBV7-2, the J call TRBJ1-1, with D tentatively TRBD1 (6 bases). This TCR was sampled from a human donor with active COVID-19. The donor label of this sample is uncertain. Sequencing input: peripheral blood. CDR3 nucleotide sequence: TGTGCCAGCAGCGCCCAACAGGGCAGGAACACTGAAGCTTTCTTT. This codes for CASSAQQGRNTEAFF. The whole variable domain, remainder taken from reference TRBV7-2 and TRBJ1-1, is GAGVSQSPSNKVTEKGKDVELRCDPISGHTALYWYRQSLGQGLEFLIYFQGNSAPDKSGLPSDRFSAERTGGSVSTLTIQRTQQEDSAVYLCASSAQQGRNTEAFFGQGTRLTVV.